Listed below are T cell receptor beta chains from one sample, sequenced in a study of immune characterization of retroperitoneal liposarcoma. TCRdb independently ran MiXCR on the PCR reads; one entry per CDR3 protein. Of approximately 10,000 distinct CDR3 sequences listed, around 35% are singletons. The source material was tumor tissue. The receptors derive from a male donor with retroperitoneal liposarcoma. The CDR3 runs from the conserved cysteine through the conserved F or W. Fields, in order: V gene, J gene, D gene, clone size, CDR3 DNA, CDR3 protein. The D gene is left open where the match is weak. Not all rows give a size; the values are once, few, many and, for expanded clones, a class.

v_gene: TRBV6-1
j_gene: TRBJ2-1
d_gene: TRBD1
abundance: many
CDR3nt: TGTGCCAGCAGAAGGGTAGGACAGGCGGGTAAAGAGACCCAGTTCTTC
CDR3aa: CASRRVGQAGKETQFF

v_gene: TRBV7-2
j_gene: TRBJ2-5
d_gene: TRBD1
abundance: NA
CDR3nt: TGTGCCAGCAGCTTCGACAGGGCATCGATGGAGACCCAGTACTTC
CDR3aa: CASSFDRASMETQYF

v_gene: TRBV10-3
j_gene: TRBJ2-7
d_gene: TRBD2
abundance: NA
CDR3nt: TGTGCCATCAGTGGCGGAGAGGGCGGGAGTGGGTACGAGCAGTACTTC
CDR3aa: CAISGGEGGSGYEQYF

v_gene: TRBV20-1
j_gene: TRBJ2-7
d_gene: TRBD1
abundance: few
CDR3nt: TGCAGTGGGAGCACCTTAAGCGACAGGGCGCCCGACTACTCCTACGAGCAGTACTTC
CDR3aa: CSGSTLSDRAPDYSYEQYF

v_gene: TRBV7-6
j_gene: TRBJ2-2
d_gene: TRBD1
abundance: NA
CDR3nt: TGTGCCAGCAGCTTAGGGACAGGATACACCGGGGAGCTGTTTTTT
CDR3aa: CASSLGTGYTGELFF

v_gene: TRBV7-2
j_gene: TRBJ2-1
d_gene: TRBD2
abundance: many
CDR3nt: TGTGCCAGCAGCCGCGGGGGGGCCCTCTGGGAGCAGTTCTTC
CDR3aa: CASSRGGALWEQFF

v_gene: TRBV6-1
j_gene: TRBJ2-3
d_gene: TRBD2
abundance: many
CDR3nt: TGTGCCAGCAGTCGCGGGACTAGCGGGGGGTTAGATACGCAGTATTTT
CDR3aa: CASSRGTSGGLDTQYF

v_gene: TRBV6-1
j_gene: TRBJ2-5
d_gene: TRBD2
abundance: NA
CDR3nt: TGTGCCAGCAGGGCTAGCGGGATCGGGAGGCTGTTCTTC
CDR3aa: CASRASGIGRLFF

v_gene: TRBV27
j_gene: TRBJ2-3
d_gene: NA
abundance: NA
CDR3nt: TGTGCCAGCAGTTTTACGGGAGCACACAATGAGCAGTTCTTT
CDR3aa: CASSFTGAHNEQFF

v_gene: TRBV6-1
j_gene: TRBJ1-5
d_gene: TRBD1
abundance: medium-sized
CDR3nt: TGTGCCAGCAGGACCCTCGCAGGGGGCTTAGGTCAGCCCCAGCATTTT
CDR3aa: CASRTLAGGLGQPQHF

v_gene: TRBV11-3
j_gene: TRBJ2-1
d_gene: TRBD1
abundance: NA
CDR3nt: TGTGCCAGCAGCCCCCGCCTAGGGGGCGAGCAGTTCTTC
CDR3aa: CASSPRLGGEQFF

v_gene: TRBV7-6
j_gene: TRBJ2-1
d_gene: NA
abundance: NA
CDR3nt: TGTGCCAGCAGCTTAGATCGGGGGGCAGGGGAGACCCAGTTCTTC
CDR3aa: CASSLDRGAGETQFF

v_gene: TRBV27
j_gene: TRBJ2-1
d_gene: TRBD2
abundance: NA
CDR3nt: TGTGCCAGCAGTCCAGGGACTAGCGGGATATACAATGAGCAGTTCTTC
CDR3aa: CASSPGTSGIYNEQFF

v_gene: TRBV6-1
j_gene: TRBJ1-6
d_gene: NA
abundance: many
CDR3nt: TGTGCCAGCACTCGACAGGTGGATTCACCCCTCCACTTT
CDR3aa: CASTRQVDSPLHF

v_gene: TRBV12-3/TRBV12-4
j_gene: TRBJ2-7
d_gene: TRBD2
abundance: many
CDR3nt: TGTGCCAGCAGTTTTCGGACTAGCGGGGTTAATGAGCAGTACTTC
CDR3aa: CASSFRTSGVNEQYF

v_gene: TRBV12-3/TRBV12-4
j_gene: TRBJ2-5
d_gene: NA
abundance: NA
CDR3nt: TGTGCCAGCACCTTCCGGACCCGAGGGATTAGCTCCTACAATGAGCAGTACTTC
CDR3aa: CASTFRTRGISSYNEQYF

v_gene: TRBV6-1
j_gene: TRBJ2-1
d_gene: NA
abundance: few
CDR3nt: TGTGCCACAGCCTGGGGGAGAAGCCCCTACGAGCAGTTCTTC
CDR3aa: CATAWGRSPYEQFF

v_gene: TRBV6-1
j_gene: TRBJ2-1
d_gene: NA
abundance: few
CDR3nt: TGTGCCAGCACCTTGTATTCAGGGAGAGGAGAGCAGTTCTTC
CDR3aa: CASTLYSGRGEQFF

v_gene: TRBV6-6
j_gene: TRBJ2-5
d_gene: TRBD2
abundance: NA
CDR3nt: TGTGCCAGCAGTTACAACGACGGGGGGGGGCGGGGGACCCAGTACTTC
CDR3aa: CASSYNDGGGRGTQYF

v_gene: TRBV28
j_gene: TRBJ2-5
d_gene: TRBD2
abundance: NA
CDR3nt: TGTGCCAGCAGTTTATTTCGCGGGAGTCAAGAGACCCAGTACTTC
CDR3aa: CASSLFRGSQETQYF

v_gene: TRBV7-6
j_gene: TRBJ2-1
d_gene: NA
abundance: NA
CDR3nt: TGTGCCAGCAGCTTAGCCCATCGACCCGAGAGGAATGAGCAGTTCTTC
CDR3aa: CASSLAHRPERNEQFF

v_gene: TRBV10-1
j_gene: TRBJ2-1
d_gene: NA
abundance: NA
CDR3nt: TGCGCCAGCAGTGAGTCGAAGGAGGGTGAGCAGTTCTTC
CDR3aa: CASSESKEGEQFF

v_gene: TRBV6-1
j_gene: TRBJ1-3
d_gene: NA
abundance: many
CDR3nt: TGTGCCAGCATCGGACATGGACCCGTCGGTGGAAACACCATATATTTT
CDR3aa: CASIGHGPVGGNTIYF

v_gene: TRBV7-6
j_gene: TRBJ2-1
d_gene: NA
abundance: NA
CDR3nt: TGTGCCAGCAGCCTCCTATGGAATGAGCAGTTCTTC
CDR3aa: CASSLLWNEQFF

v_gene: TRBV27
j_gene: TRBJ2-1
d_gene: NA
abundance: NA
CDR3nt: TGTGCCACACGCGGGGGCACGGGGGATGAGCAGTTCTTC
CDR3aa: CATRGGTGDEQFF

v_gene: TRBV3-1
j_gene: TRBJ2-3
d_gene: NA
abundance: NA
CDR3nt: TGTGCCAGCAGCCCCCAAGGGGACACAGATACGCAGTATTTT
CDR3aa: CASSPQGDTDTQYF

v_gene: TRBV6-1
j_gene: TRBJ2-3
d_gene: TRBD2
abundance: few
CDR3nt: TGTGCCAGCCCACCGGCGCGGGGGGCGCAGTATTTT
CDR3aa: CASPPARGAQYF

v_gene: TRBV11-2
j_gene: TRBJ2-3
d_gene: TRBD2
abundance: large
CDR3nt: TGTGCCAGCAGCTTAGCGGGGGGGGCCCCAGATACGCAGTATTTT
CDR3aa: CASSLAGGAPDTQYF

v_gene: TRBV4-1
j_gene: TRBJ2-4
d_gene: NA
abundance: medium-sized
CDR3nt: TGCGCCAGCAGCCAAGTACTAGTCGACATTCAGTACTTC
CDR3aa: CASSQVLVDIQYF

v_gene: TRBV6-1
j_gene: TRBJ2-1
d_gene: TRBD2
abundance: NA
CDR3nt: TGTGCCAGCAGTCGCCCCGGGGGGGCAGAGACCCAGTTCTTC
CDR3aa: CASSRPGGAETQFF

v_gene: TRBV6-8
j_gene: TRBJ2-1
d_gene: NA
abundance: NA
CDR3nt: TGTGCCAGCAGTTACCAGGAAAACAATGAGCAGTTCTTC
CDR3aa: CASSYQENNEQFF

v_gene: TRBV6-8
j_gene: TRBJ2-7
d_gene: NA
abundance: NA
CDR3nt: TGTGCCAGCAGACCTAGCCAGAGCTCCTACGAGCAGTACTTC
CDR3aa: CASRPSQSSYEQYF